One and the same sample provided the 13 T cell receptor beta chains below, sequenced in a study of blood T cell repertoires in COVID-19. The repertoire was sequenced with immunoSEQ multiplex PCR; TCRdb's copy has only in-frame clones and lacks some. The table has under 200,000 clones, 82% seen once; the top ten hold less than 5.5%. Sequencing was performed on PBMCs or T cells enriched from blood (not recorded which). Source of these receptors: a woman aged 55-70 years with acute COVID-19.

The rearrangement uses TRBV3-1 (or the pseudogene TRBV3-2) and TRBJ1-5, with 10 bases that match TRBD1. Looked up from germline, CDR1 is LGHDT and CDR2 is YNNKEL (reference sequence). This CDR3 is built from 15 residues. V lost 3 bases and J lost 8; bases outside the gene matches: 7. The CDR3 is CASSQDRGIGKPQHF. The CDR3 coding sequence is TGTGCCAGCAGCCAGGACAGGGGGATCGGGAAGCCCCAGCATTTT.

This clone was detected once. The chain recombines TRBV7-2 with TRBJ2-3, with TRBD2 matching 10 bases. V was pared by 3 bases and J by 3 bases, with 3 bases of the junction left unmatched. This CDR3 has 15 amino acids. CDR1 is SGHTA, CDR2 FQGNSA, per germline. CDR3 in DNA: TGTGCCAGCAGCTTGGGACTAGCGTTTACAGATACGCAGTATTTT. It specifies CASSLGLAFTDTQYF.

The chain employs TRBV11-2 and TRBJ1-1; no clear D. The germline CDR1 and CDR2 sequences are SGHAT and FQNNGV. The ends were cut back, 5 bases at V and 1 base at J, with 11 bases in the middle. The CDR3 length is 14 residues. The CDR3 sequence is CASSPHVGNTEAFF. The CDR3 region has the DNA TGTGCCAGCAGCCCCCATGTCGGGAACACTGAAGCTTTCTTT.

The chain links TRBV7-2 to TRBJ2-2; 11 bases match TRBD2. CDR3 length equals 15 residues. In germline, CDR1 is SGHTA, CDR2 FQGNSA. The V and J ends lost 3 bases and 7 bases, in that order; junction bases with no gene match: 4. This CDR3 reads CASSFSGGAIGELFF. The CDR3 DNA sequence: TGTGCCAGCAGCTTTAGCGGGGGGGCGATCGGGGAGCTGTTTTTT.

The chain combines TRBV30 with TRBJ1-5; tentative D call: TRBD1 (5 bases). V was cut by 2 bases and J by 0 bases, with 11 bases left in between. Germline loops: CDR1 GTSNPN, CDR2 SVGIG (reference sequence). This CDR3 has 15 residues. This CDR3 reads CAWSTAGYSNQPQHF. CDR3 in DNA: TGTGCCTGGAGTACGGCAGGGTATAGCAATCAGCCCCAGCATTTT.

The chain links TRBV7-8 to TRBJ2-1, with 13 bases that match TRBD2. The CDR3 is 15 residues long. V lost 7 bases and J lost 9; bases outside the gene matches: 9. The V gene's germline CDR1 is SGHVS and CDR2 FQNEAQ. In DNA, the CDR3 is TGTGCCAGCACCGACGAGACTAGCGGGAGGCTTGAGCAGTTCTTC. Translation: CASTDETSGRLEQFF.

The rearrangement joins TRBV4-3 to TRBJ1-1, with unresolved D. The CDR3 loop spans 15 amino acids. The germline gives CDR1 LGHNA, CDR2 YSLEER. V was cut by 4 bases and J by 1 base, with 13 bases left in between. The CDR3 region has the DNA TGCGCCAGCAGCCCCTCGCTGAGATGGAACACTGAAGCTTTCTTT. Protein: CASSPSLRWNTEAFF.

This clone was found a few times. DNA for the CDR3: TGTGCCAGCAGCCCTACTAGCTATGGCTACACCTTC. It codes for CASSPTSYGYTF. The chain links TRBV7-8 to TRBJ1-2, with D unresolved. This CDR3 comprises 12 residues. Germline assignment: CDR1 SGHVS and CDR2 FQNEAQ. V was clipped by 5 bases and J by 4 bases, with 8 bases between them.

The chain recombines TRBV12-5 with TRBJ1-1; no firm D call. Germline assignment: CDR1 LGHNT and CDR2 FRNRAP. The CDR3 covers 12 residues. Trimming shortened V by 6 bases and J by 11 bases, and 16 bases separated the two germline ends. For the CDR3, the DNA is TGTGCTAGTGGAGAGTCGTCCGATGCGGCTTTCTTT. This sequence encodes CASGESSDAAFF.

V gene TRBV24-1 combines with J gene TRBJ1-2, with D perhaps TRBD1 (5 bases). Germline CDR1 and CDR2: KGHDR and SFDVKD. The CDR3 runs to 13 residues. Trimming removed 5 bases at V and 7 bases at J, with 13 bases between. For the CDR3, the DNA is TGTGCCACCAGTGTCGGGCAGGGTCGTGGCTACACCTTC. Encoded protein: CATSVGQGRGYTF.

The rearrangement links TRBV5-1 to TRBJ2-2; 7 positions agree with TRBD1. J gave up 6 bases and V 4 bases, and 6 bases lay outside the gene matches. The CDR3 is made up of 14 amino acids. Germline V gene sequence: CDR1 SGHRS, CDR2 YFSETQ. The CDR3 loop reads CASSQGVTAGELFF. The CDR3 nucleotides are TGCGCCAGCAGCCAGGGGGTCACCGCCGGGGAGCTGTTTTTT.

This rearrangement joins TRBV18 to TRBJ2-3; unclear D gene. Between the trimmed V and J ends, which lost 1 base and 1 base, there was a span of 12 bases. Germline values: CDR1 KGHSH, CDR2 LQKENI. The CDR3 covers 16 residues. CDR3 in DNA: TGTGCCAGCTCACCACAACCTTACTCTGGCACAGATACGCAGTATTTT. Protein sequence: CASSPQPYSGTDTQYF.

J is TRBJ1-2 and V is TRBV7-9; weak D call: TRBD1 (6 bases). CDR1 is SEHNR, CDR2 FQNEAQ, per germline (reference sequence). The CDR3 spans 12 residues. Trimming took off 4 bases at V and 8 bases at J, with 11 bases between the two ends. CDR3 nucleotide sequence: TGTGCCAGCAGCTCTTCGACAGGAGGCTACACCTTC. Translated: CASSSSTGGYTF.